A selection of T cell receptor beta chains follows, all from one sample in a study of blood T cells in healthy people across ages. MiXCR was run by TCRdb on the 5' RACE reads, yielding one entry per CDR3 protein. The sample has 1.5 million to 2 million distinct CDR3 sequences; 25% to 30% are singletons. The sequenced material came from blood. All receptors come from a woman in her twenties or thirties in good health. Both conserved end residues are part of each CDR3. The D gene is left open where the match is weak. Rows give clone size only sometimes, using once, few, many, or a class for an expanded clone.

V gene: TRBV12-3/TRBV12-4
D gene: -
clone size: many
J gene: TRBJ2-3
CDR3 DNA: TGTGCCAGCAGCCCCTCGGGGGCCGTCAGGGATACGCAGTATTTT
CDR3 protein: CASSPSGAVRDTQYF

V gene: TRBV24-1
D gene: TRBD1
clone size: few
J gene: TRBJ2-7
CDR3 DNA: TGTGCCACCAGTGAAAATATTCCCGGGACAGTGGAAGAGCAGTACTTC
CDR3 protein: CATSENIPGTVEEQYF

V gene: TRBV25-1
D gene: -
clone size: -
J gene: TRBJ2-7
CDR3 DNA: TGTGCCAGCAGTGAATTCAGGGACGGCGAGCAGTACTTC
CDR3 protein: CASSEFRDGEQYF

V gene: TRBV3-1
D gene: -
clone size: many
J gene: TRBJ1-2
CDR3 DNA: TGTGCCAGCAGCCAATCCTCGTCCAGTCCTTATGGCTACACCTTC
CDR3 protein: CASSQSSSSPYGYTF

V gene: TRBV6-5
D gene: -
clone size: few
J gene: TRBJ2-1
CDR3 DNA: TGTGCCAGCAGTACCATGCAGACTGAGAATGAGCAGTTCTTC
CDR3 protein: CASSTMQTENEQFF

V gene: TRBV7-2
D gene: -
clone size: many
J gene: TRBJ2-7
CDR3 DNA: TGTGCCAGCAGCTTAGTTCGAGTCCGGGAGCAGTACTTC
CDR3 protein: CASSLVRVREQYF

V gene: TRBV12-3/TRBV12-4
D gene: -
clone size: once
J gene: TRBJ1-4
CDR3 DNA: TGTGCCAGCAGTTTAGAGGGGGGACTTGCAGAAAAACTGTTTTTT
CDR3 protein: CASSLEGGLAEKLFF

V gene: TRBV5-5
D gene: -
clone size: few
J gene: TRBJ2-3
CDR3 DNA: TGTGCCAGCAGCCCCGAGAAGCGGACGCAGTATTTT
CDR3 protein: CASSPEKRTQYF

V gene: TRBV5-1
D gene: -
clone size: few
J gene: TRBJ1-2
CDR3 DNA: TGCGCCAGCAGCTTGACCGGGCCAACTAATCCTCGGGTCTACACCTTC
CDR3 protein: CASSLTGPTNPRVYTF

V gene: TRBV5-5
D gene: TRBD2
clone size: -
J gene: TRBJ2-5
CDR3 DNA: TGTGCCGGCAGCTTGGGGTATATAACTAGCGGTAAAGAGACCCAGTACTTC
CDR3 protein: CAGSLGYITSGKETQYF

V gene: TRBV14
D gene: -
clone size: few
J gene: TRBJ2-7
CDR3 DNA: TGTGCCAGCAGCCACCTAGGCGGGACGCCAAGGGACGAGCAGTACTTC
CDR3 protein: CASSHLGGTPRDEQYF